The 16 T cell receptor beta chains given below trace back to one sample, sequenced in a study of blood T cell repertoires in COVID-19. Clones were sequenced by immunoSEQ multiplex PCR, and TCRdb holds only the in-frame ones, with some missing. The top ten clones hold 1.5% to 2% of a sample with 75,000 to 95,000 clones, around nine tenths of them seen once. Source material: peripheral blood. The receptors were gathered from a man between 60 and 75 years old with acute or convalescent COVID-19.

The V call is TRBV10-1, the J call TRBJ2-3; TRBD2 matches 7 bases. The CDR3 is 14 residues long. Germline CDR1 and CDR2: WNHNN and SYGVQD (reference sequence). V lost 3 bases and J lost 4; bases outside the gene matches: 4. The DNA for the CDR3 is TGCGCCAGCAGTGATGTTAGCGGGCCAGATACGCAGTATTTT. Amino acid sequence: CASSDVSGPDTQYF.

This rearrangement joins TRBV5-4 to TRBJ2-3, with TRBD2 matching 12 bases. The CDR3 covers 16 residues. Germline assignment: CDR1 SGHNT and CDR2 YYREEE (reference sequence). After removal of 5 bases from V and 2 bases from J, the junction contained 6 bases not matched to a gene. CDR3 coding DNA: TGTGCCAGCAGTAATCTAGCGGGAGGGCTCACAGATACGCAGTATTTT. Translated: CASSNLAGGLTDTQYF.

The V and J genes are TRBV5-1 and TRBJ2-3; D perhaps matches TRBD2 (5 bases). Germline-derived CDR1 and CDR2 are SGHRS and YFSETQ. The CDR3 has 14 residues. With 5 bases removed from V and 2 bases from J, the gap between germline ends came to 12 bases. The CDR3 region has the DNA TGCGCCAGCAGACCCCAGACTAACACAGATACGCAGTATTTT. Its translation: CASRPQTNTDTQYF.

The chain combines TRBV10-1 with TRBJ2-3, with 12 positions matching TRBD2. The J segment lost 6 bases and the V segment lost 3 bases, leaving 7 bases of the junction unmatched. Germline CDR1 is WNHNN and CDR2 is SYGVQD (reference sequence). The CDR3 is made up of 16 amino acids. The CDR3 bases are TGCGCCAGCAGTGAAAGGCTAGCGGGAGGGAAGGATACGCAGTATTTT. This codes for CASSERLAGGKDTQYF.

This rearrangement joins TRBV9 to TRBJ1-4; a possible D gene is TRBD1 (5 bases). This CDR3 has 14 residues. V gave up 2 bases and J gave up 7 bases, with 12 bases separating them. CDR1 and CDR2 (germline): SGDLS, YYNGEE. CDR3 loop: CASSVDSEIEKLFF. CDR3 sequence (DNA): TGTGCCAGCAGCGTTGACAGCGAGATTGAAAAACTGTTTTTT.

This chain joins TRBV30 and TRBJ1-6; a weak D match, TRBD1 (5 bases). Trimming left V 2 bases short and J 9 bases short, with 11 bases between. This CDR3 is 13 amino acids long. Per the germline V gene, CDR1 is GTSNPN and CDR2 is SVGIG (reference sequence). The CDR3 region is CAWSQGQGSPLHF. CDR3 coding DNA: TGTGCCTGGAGTCAGGGTCAAGGTTCACCCCTCCACTTT.

The chain combines TRBV7-2 with TRBJ2-3, with 11 positions matching TRBD2. The CDR3 runs 16 residues. CDR1 is SGHTA and CDR2 is FQGNSA in the germline V gene. V shed 0 bases, J shed 6 bases, and the junction held 5 bases outside the gene matches. The CDR3 DNA reads TGTGCCAGCAGCTTAGCTTCCACTAGCGGGAGTGATACGCAGTATTTT. Its protein product is CASSLASTSGSDTQYF.

The chain couples TRBV5-4 to TRBJ2-1; 7 bases are shared with TRBD1. The CDR3 is 15 amino acids. V lost 4 bases to trimming and J lost 7 bases; unmatched junction nucleotides: 11. The germline gives CDR1 SGHNT, CDR2 YYREEE (reference sequence). The CDR3 loop reads CASSDPGQRNNEQFF. CDR3 coding DNA: TGTGCCAGCAGCGATCCGGGACAGCGGAATAATGAGCAGTTCTTC.

This chain connects TRBV7-3 to TRBJ1-2; D may be TRBD1 (6 bases). V lost 5 bases and J 3 bases, leaving 13 bases between the germline ends. Germline V gene lookup returns CDR1 SGHTA and CDR2 FQGTGA. CDR3 size: 14 residues. CDR3 sequence: CASSPSGGDYGYTF. The DNA for the CDR3 is TGTGCCAGCAGCCCTTCGGGGGGCGACTATGGCTACACCTTC.

The chain joins TRBV5-6 to TRBJ1-3, with D perhaps TRBD1 (6 bases). Germline CDR1 is SGHDT and CDR2 is YYEEEE. The CDR3 extends over 16 amino acids. Trimming took 3 bases from V and 2 from J, leaving 15 bases between them. DNA of the CDR3: TGTGCCAGCAGCTCAGTGCTGGGGGCTCCTGGAAACACCATATATTTT. This translates into CASSSVLGAPGNTIYF.

The chain uses TRBV29-1 and TRBJ2-1, with a weak D call TRBD2 (5 bases). From germline, CDR1 is SQVTM and CDR2 ANQGSEA. Trimming removed 1 base at V and 0 bases at J, with 7 bases between. The CDR3 sequence is 14 residues long. The CDR3 region has the DNA TGCAGCGTTGAAGGAGCGGTCTCCTACAATGAGCAGTTCTTC. Residues: CSVEGAVSYNEQFF.

In its sample, this clone was seen once. J is TRBJ2-1 and V is TRBV4-3; D is ambiguous. Trimming took off 0 bases at V and 3 bases at J, with 9 bases between the two ends. The CDR3 spans 15 residues. Germline CDR1 is LGHNA and CDR2 is YSLEER. CDR3 sequence: CASSQDPNFYNEQFF. The CDR3, as DNA: TGCGCCAGCAGCCAAGACCCAAACTTCTACAATGAGCAGTTCTTC.

This chain connects TRBV7-2 to TRBJ1-2; no firm D call. The CDR3 has 12 residues. The V end was cut by 3 bases, the J end by 2 bases, with 4 bases between. CDR1 SGHTA and CDR2 FQGNSA come from the germline V gene. CDR3 region: CASSFINYGYTF. As DNA, the CDR3 is TGTGCCAGCAGCTTTATAAACTATGGCTACACCTTC.

This rearrangement joins TRBV28 to TRBJ1-4, with D hard to call. Trimming removed 3 bases from V and 7 bases from J, with 12 bases in between. The CDR3 is 14 amino acids. CDR1 is MDHEN, CDR2 SYDVKM, per germline. CDR3 nucleotides: TGTGCCAGCAGTTTGGGCAGGCGGGGTGAAAAACTGTTTTTT. Its translation: CASSLGRRGEKLFF.

V usage is TRBV29-1 and J usage is TRBJ2-1, with 11 bases that match TRBD1. V shed 8 bases and J 7 bases; nucleotides not matched to a gene: 7. Germline V CDR1 and CDR2: SQVTM, ANQGSEA. The CDR3 contains 13 residues. The CDR3 sequence is CSTWTGGMNEQFF. CDR3 coding DNA: TGCAGCACTTGGACAGGGGGCATGAATGAGCAGTTCTTC.

This rearrangement joins TRBV7-9 to TRBJ2-7, with TRBD2 matching 7 bases. Germline V gene sequence: CDR1 SEHNR, CDR2 FQNEAQ (reference sequence). The CDR3 extends over 15 amino acids. With 1 base clipped from V and 0 bases from J, the junction kept 3 bases outside the gene matches. The CDR3 protein is CASSLGGGISYEQYF. Here the CDR3 DNA reads TGTGCCAGCAGCTTAGGGGGGGGGATCTCCTACGAGCAGTACTTC. Full variable domain (outside the CDR3, taken from reference TRBV7-9 and TRBJ2-7): DTGVSQNPRHKITKRGQNVTFRCDPISEHNRLYWYRQTLGQGPEFLTYFQNEAQLEKSRLLSDRFSAERPKGSFSTLEIQRTEQGDSAMYLCASSLGGGISYEQYFGPGTRLTVT.